This TCR beta chain was captured in a study of T cell responses to AZD1222 COVID-19 vaccine. The method was immunoSEQ multiplex PCR; TCRdb's version includes in-frame clones alone and lacks a portion of them. The table lists 120,000 or so clones, about 87% of them singletons. CDR3 length: 16 amino acids. Material: peripheral blood, obtained on day 0 of AZD1222 vaccination. The source is an adult in good health. The genes are TRBV21-1 and TRBJ2-5; no DNA check was done on the table's D call, TRBD1. TRBV21-1 constitutes a pseudogene. As DNA, the CDR3 is TGTGCCAGCAGCACTAGACGGGACAGGACCCAAGGGACCCAGTACTTC. Protein product: CASSTRRDRTQGTQYF.